This TCR beta chain was sequenced in a study of T cells in Graves' hyperthyroidism and ophthalmopathy. Amplification of TCR beta CDR3 regions used RNA as the template. TCR CDR3 underwent first-round RT-PCR with the HTBI primer set. Via MiXCR, TCRdb re-called the multiplex PCR reads, giving one row per CDR3 protein. Here the sample spans hundreds of thousands of distinct CDR3 sequences, around 15% being singletons. This clonotype was picked up many times. Its antigen is undetermined. Uncontrolled infection, other autoimmune disease, pregnancy or lactation led to exclusion. Study-wide results and caveats: In blood, most of the thyroid clonotypes expanded above 0.001 were also present.

The sequence was obtained from a woman in her thirties with Graves' hyperthyroidism. The specimen was blood.

CDR3 in amino acids: CASSPDPGRAEQYF. The CDR3 nucleotides read TGTGCCAGCTCCCCCGACCCGGGACGGGCGGAGCAGTACTTC. The chain uses TRBV18 and TRBJ2-7; D may be TRBD1 or TRBD2 (5 bases each). V shed 6 bases and J shed 7 bases, with 19 bases lying between them. This CDR3 comprises 14 residues. Germline assignment: CDR1 KGHSH and CDR2 LQKENI.